This is a list of T cell receptor beta chains from one sample in a study of lymphopenia after photon versus proton radiotherapy. The repertoire was sequenced with immunoSEQ multiplex PCR; TCRdb's copy has only in-frame clones and lacks some. Among around 55,000 clones listed, roughly 84% were seen once. Sample: peripheral blood, taken from a patient treated with proton-based radiotherapy. All receptors derive from a man aged 60 to 69 with pancreatic cancer. Each CDR3 is given with its conserved first and last residue. Each record gives: D gene, V gene, J gene, clone size, CDR3 protein, CDR3 DNA. The D gene is left open where the match is weak. Clone size is given for some rows only: seen once, a few or many times, or a class if the clone is expanded.

.	TRBV7-9	TRBJ1-6	.	CASSSQEVPLHF	TGTGCCAGCAGCTCCCAGGAAGTACCCCTCCACTTT
TRBD1	TRBV27	TRBJ1-5	.	CASSLYRGVNQPQHF	TGTGCCAGCAGTTTATACAGGGGAGTGAATCAGCCCCAGCATTTT
TRBD2	TRBV5-8	TRBJ2-7	.	CASSLGASGNEQYF	TGTGCCAGCAGCTTGGGGGCTAGCGGGAACGAGCAGTACTTC
TRBD1	TRBV7-2	TRBJ2-7	.	CASSTRQGEQYF	TGTGCCAGCAGCACTCGACAGGGCGAGCAGTACTTC
.	TRBV30	TRBJ2-7	.	CAWSVGDIPYEQYF	TGTGCCTGGAGTGTAGGGGACATCCCCTACGAGCAGTACTTC
.	TRBV5-6	TRBJ2-3	.	CASSVGPSTDTQYF	TGTGCCAGCAGCGTCGGACCGAGCACAGATACGCAGTATTTT
TRBD1	TRBV18	TRBJ2-1	.	CASSRDRDSYNEQFF	TGTGCCAGCTCACGAGACCGGGACAGTTACAATGAGCAGTTCTTC
TRBD1	TRBV5-1	TRBJ1-2	.	CASREGTANYGYTF	TGCGCCAGCAGGGAAGGGACAGCGAACTATGGCTACACCTTC
TRBD2	TRBV29-1	TRBJ2-7	.	CSVSGTTYEQYF	TGCAGCGTGTCCGGGACTACCTACGAGCAGTACTTC
.	TRBV4-1	TRBJ2-2	.	CASSYRRGTNTGELFF	TGCGCCAGCAGCTACCGAAGAGGAACGAACACCGGGGAGCTGTTTTTT
.	TRBV9	TRBJ1-5	.	CASSAVPGQPQHF	TGTGCCAGCAGCGCTGTACCAGGACAGCCCCAGCATTTT
.	TRBV11-3	TRBJ2-2	.	CASSFSNTGELFF	TGTGCCAGCAGCTTTTCGAACACCGGGGAGCTGTTTTTT
.	TRBV14	TRBJ2-3	.	CASSPRGFADTQYF	TGTGCCAGCAGCCCCCGAGGTTTTGCGGATACGCAGTATTTT
TRBD2	TRBV15	TRBJ2-7	.	CATSGGRLGEGRYEQYF	TGTGCCACCAGCGGGGGAAGGCTCGGGGAGGGCCGCTACGAGCAGTACTTC
.	TRBV6-1	TRBJ2-2	.	CASSVSGAGELFF	TGTGCCAGCAGTGTTTCCGGGGCCGGGGAGCTGTTTTTT
.	TRBV5-4	TRBJ2-5	few	CASSLGLGYQETQYF	TGTGCCAGCAGCCTTGGATTGGGGTACCAAGAGACCCAGTACTTC
TRBD2	TRBV28	TRBJ2-7	.	CASGGTSGDYEQYF	TGTGCCAGCGGTGGGACTAGCGGGGACTACGAGCAGTACTTC
.	TRBV28	TRBJ1-2	once	CASSPGPYGYTF	TGTGCCAGCAGCCCCGGGCCCTATGGCTACACCTTC
TRBD2	TRBV4-2	TRBJ2-7	.	CASSRGLAGFYEQYF	TGTGCCAGCAGCCGGGGGCTAGCGGGATTCTACGAGCAGTACTTC
.	TRBV11-3	TRBJ2-7	.	CASSRASSYEQYF	TGTGCCAGCTCCCGGGCAAGCTCCTACGAGCAGTACTTC
.	TRBV5-4	TRBJ1-2	.	CASSSAGLQDQTF	TGTGCCAGCAGCTCCGCGGGACTCCAGGACCAAACCTTC
.	TRBV21-1	TRBJ2-4	.	CASSKTCRTKNIQYF	TGTGCCAGCAGCAAAACATGCCGGACCAAAAACATTCAGTACTTC
.	TRBV6-6	TRBJ1-2	.	CASSYSSFDGYGYTF	TGTGCCAGCAGTTACTCTTCGTTCGACGGTTATGGCTACACCTTC
.	TRBV9	TRBJ2-5	few	CASGGGHSQETQYF	TGTGCCAGCGGCGGTGGACATTCCCAAGAGACCCAGTACTTC
TRBD2	TRBV11-3	TRBJ2-7	.	CASSLALKTSGRYEQYF	TGTGCCAGCAGCTTAGCATTGAAGACTAGCGGGAGATACGAGCAGTACTTC
TRBD1	TRBV18	TRBJ2-2	.	CASSPGTDQYGELFF	TGTGCCAGCTCACCCGGGACAGATCAATACGGGGAGCTGTTTTTT